A single sample gave rise to the 5 T cell receptor beta chains below, sequenced in a study of blood T cell repertoires in COVID-19. TCRdb's copy holds only in-frame clones and misses some; the assay was immunoSEQ multiplex PCR. The sample includes approximately 170,000 clones, roughly 87% of them seen just once. Sample: peripheral blood. These receptors all come from a man between 18 and 29 years old who had recovered from COVID-19.

This clone was recorded once. V and J are TRBV3-1 (or the pseudogene TRBV3-2) and TRBJ1-6; 8 nucleotides align to TRBD1. CDR1 is LGHDT and CDR2 is YNNKEL in the germline V gene (reference sequence). Losses at the gene ends were 0 bases for V and 10 bases for J; bases not matched to a gene: 5. The CDR3 has 15 residues. The CDR3 DNA reads TGTGCCAGCAGCCAAGAGGCAGGGGGCGGATCACCCCTCCACTTT. This translates into CASSQEAGGGSPLHF.

V is TRBV5-1 and J is TRBJ1-2, with TRBD1 matching over 10 bases. In germline, CDR1 is SGHRS, CDR2 YFSETQ. The CDR3 extends over 17 amino acids. J gave up 5 bases and V 4 bases, and 14 bases lay outside the gene matches. CDR3 in amino acids: CASSITGTGVSPYGYTF. The CDR3 DNA sequence: TGCGCCAGCAGCATTACCGGGACAGGGGTGAGCCCATATGGCTACACCTTC.

The chain carries TRBV5-4 and TRBJ2-3; D is ambiguous. Germline V gene data show CDR1 as SGHNT and CDR2 as YYREEE (reference sequence). V gave up 4 bases and J gave up 3 bases, with 15 bases separating them. The CDR3 sequence is 15 residues long. The DNA of the CDR3 is TGTGCCAGCAGCGAGATCGAGGAGAGGACAGATACGCAGTATTTT. Translation gives CASSEIEERTDTQYF.

Here the CDR3 reads CASSLAASYNEQFF. In nucleotides, the CDR3 is TGTGCCAGCAGCCTAGCGGCTTCCTACAATGAGCAGTTCTTC. V usage is TRBV27 and J usage is TRBJ2-1, with 7 bases matching TRBD2. Germline V lookup: CDR1 MNHEY, CDR2 SMNVEV (reference sequence). J lost 1 base, V lost 6 bases, and 3 bases had no gene match. This CDR3 has 14 amino acids.

The chain is built from TRBV19 and TRBJ2-1; D remains unclear. Germline V gene sequence: CDR1 LNHDA, CDR2 SQIVND (reference sequence). V was shortened by 4 bases and J by 7 bases, with 11 bases between the two germline ends. The CDR3 totals 13 residues. CDR3 loop: CASSTIAGNEQFF. CDR3 coding DNA: TGTGCCAGTAGTACCATCGCAGGAAATGAGCAGTTCTTC.